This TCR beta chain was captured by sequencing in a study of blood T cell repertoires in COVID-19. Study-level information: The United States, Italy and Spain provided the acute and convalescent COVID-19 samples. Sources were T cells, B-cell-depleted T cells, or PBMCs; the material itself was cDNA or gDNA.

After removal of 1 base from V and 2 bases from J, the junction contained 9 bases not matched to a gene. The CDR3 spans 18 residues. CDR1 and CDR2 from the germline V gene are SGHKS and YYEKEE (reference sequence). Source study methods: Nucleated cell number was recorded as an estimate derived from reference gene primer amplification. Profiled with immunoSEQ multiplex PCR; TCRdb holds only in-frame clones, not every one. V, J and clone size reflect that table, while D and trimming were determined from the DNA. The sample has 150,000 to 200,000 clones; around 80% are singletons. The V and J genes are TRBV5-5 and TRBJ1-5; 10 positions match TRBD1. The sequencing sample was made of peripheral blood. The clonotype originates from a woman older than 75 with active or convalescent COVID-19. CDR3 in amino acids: CASSLKGTGALGNQPQHF. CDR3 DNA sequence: TGTGCCAGCAGCTTGAAGGGGACAGGGGCTTTGGGCAATCAGCCCCAGCATTTT.